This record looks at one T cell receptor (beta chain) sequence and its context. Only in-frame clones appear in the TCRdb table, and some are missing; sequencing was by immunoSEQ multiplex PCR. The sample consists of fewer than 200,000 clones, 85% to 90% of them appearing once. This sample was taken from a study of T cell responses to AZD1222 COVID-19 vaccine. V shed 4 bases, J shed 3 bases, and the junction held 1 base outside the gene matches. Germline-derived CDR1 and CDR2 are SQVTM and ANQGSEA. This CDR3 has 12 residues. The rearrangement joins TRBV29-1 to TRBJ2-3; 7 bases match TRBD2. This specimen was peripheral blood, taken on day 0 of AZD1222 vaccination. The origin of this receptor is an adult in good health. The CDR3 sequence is CSVGEGTDTQYF. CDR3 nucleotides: TGCAGCGTTGGGGAGGGTACAGATACGCAGTATTTT.